In its sample, the clone carrying this TCR beta chain was seen many times. The antigen is not known. This sample was included in a study of T cells after yellow fever vaccination. Study-level information: The authors prepared low-cell-number fractions using SMART-Seq v4 Ultra Low Input. Study findings and constraints: A large majority of primary-vaccination clones showed up again after the booster (around 95% CD4, roughly 88% CD8). The secondary response was weaker, and its peak arrived faster, on day 5 versus 15.

By 5'RACE template switching, TCR cDNA was produced, with a universal primer site and UMIs added in the process. TCRdb ran MiXCR on the 5' RACE reads and lists one entry per CDR3 protein. The sample records 70,000 or so distinct CDR3 sequences, under 6.5% being singletons. CDR1 SGHRS and CDR2 YFSETQ come from the germline V gene. V lost 1 base, J lost 3 bases, and 19 bases lay in between. The CDR3 consists of 17 residues. The sequence was obtained from a young man who received the YFV17D yellow fever vaccine. The V and J genes are TRBV5-1 and TRBJ1-1; TRBD1 is a possible D gene (5 bases). The sample was CD4+ T cells sorted from PBMCs, taken around 16 days after the first yellow fever vaccination. The CDR3 region has the DNA TGCGCCAGCAGCTTGAGGGGAGGTGGGTACAGCGACACTGAAGCTTTCTTT. This sequence encodes CASSLRGGGYSDTEAFF. The full variable domain, its missing parts supplied by reference TRBV5-1 and TRBJ1-1, is KAGVTQTPRYLIKTRGQQVTLSCSPISGHRSVSWYQQTPGQGLQFLFEYFSETQRNKGNFPGRFSGRQFSNSRSEMNVSTLELGDSALYLCASSLRGGGYSDTEAFFGQGTRLTVV.